Presented here are 12 T cell receptor beta chains from one specimen sequenced in a study of shared clonotypes between healthy human individuals (dated by TCRdb to 2020 to 2021). The library was made by the immunoSEQ multiplex PCR assay. TCRdb carries this immuneACCESS record with in-frame sequences only. Its versions omit some clonotypes, under half of them owing to an unresolved V gene in the studies checked, with the rest unexplained. For this sample there are 1.5 million to 2.5 million clones; over 85% appear just once. The ten largest clones capture 1.2% of the sample. For the CD8 naive samples, CD45RO-negative cells were positively selected for CCR7, yielding a CD45RA+CCR7+ population from which TemRA cells were excluded. The specimen sequenced was naive CD8+ T cells sorted from blood. The sample's cell subset or site label, in plain terms: CD45RA+CCR7+. The receptors were sampled from a man between 18 and 29 years old in good health.

This chain uses TRBV27 with TRBJ2-3; D is undetermined. CDR1 and CDR2 (germline): MNHEY, SMNVEV (reference sequence). Deletions cut 4 bases from V and 2 bases from J, with 13 bases between. The CDR3 length is 15 residues. As DNA, the CDR3 is TGTGCCAGCAGTTCCGCGCCTCTTGACACAGATACGCAGTATTTT. It is translated as CASSSAPLDTDTQYF.

V and J are TRBV6-5 and TRBJ1-1; the D is unclear. Trimming cost V 6 bases and J 5 bases, with 13 bases left between them. The CDR3 is made up of 13 amino acids. CDR1 is MNHEY and CDR2 is SVGAGI in the germline V gene. In DNA form, the CDR3 reads TGTGCCAGCAGCACAAATAGGATGACTGAAGCTTTCTTT. Translating it yields CASSTNRMTEAFF.

This chain links TRBV4-1 with TRBJ1-4, with 8 bases aligning to TRBD1. The CDR3 runs 16 residues. J gave up 8 bases and V 0 bases, and 8 bases lay outside the gene matches. Germline CDR1 MGHRA, CDR2 YSYEKL. The CDR3 nucleotides read TGCGCCAGCAGCCAAGATGGGACAGGAAGAGGGGAAAAACTGTTTTTT. Amino acid sequence: CASSQDGTGRGEKLFF.

The chain joins TRBV7-2 to TRBJ2-4; TRBD2 is a possible D gene (7 bases). The V end was cut by 8 bases, the J end by 7 bases, with 18 bases between. Germline CDR1 is SGHTA and CDR2 is FQGNSA. This CDR3 region has 14 residues. In DNA, the CDR3 is TGTGCCAGCGGTTCGGACAGCGGGGAGAACATTCAGTACTTC. It yields the protein CASGSDSGENIQYF.

The V gene is TRBV5-1, the J gene TRBJ1-4; no clear D. The V gene's germline CDR1 is SGHRS and CDR2 YFSETQ. V was shortened by 3 bases and J by 8 bases, with 17 bases between the two germline ends. The CDR3 extends over 15 amino acids. CDR3 in amino acids: CASSWGEGPEEKLFF. The CDR3 nucleotides are TGCGCCAGCAGCTGGGGAGAGGGTCCAGAGGAAAAACTGTTTTTT.

The chain couples TRBV10-3 to TRBJ1-5, with TRBD1 matching 7 bases. CDR1 is ENHRY, CDR2 SYGVKD, per germline. V lost 0 bases to trimming and J lost 12 bases; unmatched junction nucleotides: 14. The length of the CDR3 is 16 residues. CDR3 protein: CAISESWQGDSPYQHF. CDR3 in DNA: TGTGCCATCAGTGAGTCGTGGCAGGGGGACTCCCCTTACCAGCATTTT.

The chain combines TRBV10-3 with TRBJ2-7; 8 nucleotides match TRBD1. The CDR3 totals 15 residues. From germline, CDR1 is ENHRY and CDR2 SYGVKD. After removal of 4 bases from V and 2 bases from J, the junction contained 7 bases not matched to a gene. CDR3 nucleotide sequence: TGTGCCATCAGTGCGACCACAGGGGGTACCTACGAGCAGTACTTC. Its protein product is CAISATTGGTYEQYF.

J is TRBJ1-1 and V is TRBV5-1, with 8 bases identical to TRBD1. Germline CDR1 reads SGHRS; CDR2 reads YFSETQ. The V and J ends lost 0 bases and 3 bases, in that order; junction bases with no gene match: 7. The CDR3 runs 16 residues. The CDR3 loop is CASSLEAGGYHTEAFF. The CDR3 DNA sequence: TGCGCCAGCAGCTTGGAGGCAGGGGGCTATCACACTGAAGCTTTCTTT.

The rearrangement links TRBV4-3 to TRBJ1-1; D is ambiguous. The germline V and J ends were trimmed by 0 bases and 3 bases, with 11 bases remaining between them. Germline V CDR1 and CDR2: LGHNA, YSLEER. CDR3 length equals 15 residues. Written as DNA, the CDR3 is TGCGCCAGCAGCCAAGAGGAGGGTTGGTACACTGAAGCTTTCTTT. Translating gives CASSQEEGWYTEAFF.

The chain combines TRBV6-5 with TRBJ1-2; D perhaps matches TRBD1 (5 bases). The CDR3 totals 12 residues. CDR1 and CDR2 (germline): MNHEY, SVGAGI. Trimming shortened V by 5 bases and J by 5 bases, and 9 bases separated the two germline ends. The CDR3 loop reads CASSGGLYGYTF. The CDR3 nucleotides read TGTGCCAGCAGTGGGGGACTTTATGGCTACACCTTC.

This sequence joins TRBV19 and TRBJ2-3; unclear D gene. The CDR3 runs to 17 residues. Germline CDR1 reads LNHDA; CDR2 reads SQIVND (reference sequence). Trimming stripped 6 bases from V and 5 bases from J, with 24 bases between. CDR3 residues: CASSFSDLAPTRDTQYF. The CDR3 coding sequence is TGTGCCAGTAGCTTCTCAGATTTAGCCCCCACGAGAGATACGCAGTATTTT. Variable domain in full (rest from reference TRBV19 and TRBJ2-3): DGGITQSPKYLFRKEGQNVTLSCEQNLNHDAMYWYRQDPGQGLRLIYYSQIVNDFQKGDIAEGYSVSREKKESFPLTVTSAQKNPTAFYLCASSFSDLAPTRDTQYFGPGTRLTVL.

This rearrangement joins TRBV28 to TRBJ2-7; D uncertain. The CDR3 covers 14 residues. The germline gives CDR1 MDHEN, CDR2 SYDVKM. Between the trimmed V and J ends, which lost 2 bases and 2 bases, there was a span of 10 bases. CDR3: CASSLRAGAYEQYF. For the CDR3, the DNA is TGTGCCAGCAGTTTACGGGCAGGCGCCTACGAGCAGTACTTC.